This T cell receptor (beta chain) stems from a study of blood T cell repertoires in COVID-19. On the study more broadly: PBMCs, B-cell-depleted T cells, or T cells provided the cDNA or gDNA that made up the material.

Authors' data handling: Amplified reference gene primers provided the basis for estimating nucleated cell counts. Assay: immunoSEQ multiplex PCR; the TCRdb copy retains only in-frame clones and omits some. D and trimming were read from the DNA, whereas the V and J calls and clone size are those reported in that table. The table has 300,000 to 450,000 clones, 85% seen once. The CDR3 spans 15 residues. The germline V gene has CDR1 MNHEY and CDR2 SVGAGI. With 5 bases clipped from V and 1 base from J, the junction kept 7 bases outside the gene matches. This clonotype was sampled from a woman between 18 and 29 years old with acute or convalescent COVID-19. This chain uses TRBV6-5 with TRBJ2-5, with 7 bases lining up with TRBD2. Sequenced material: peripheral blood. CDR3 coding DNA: TGTGCCAGCAGTCGGGGGACTATTCCCCAAGAGACCCAGTACTTC. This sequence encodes CASSRGTIPQETQYF.